The clone carrying this TCR beta chain has more than one count but fewer than ten. The sample originates from a study of T cells after yellow fever vaccination. TCRdb called the 5' RACE reads again in MiXCR, with one record for every CDR3 protein. Of about 260,000 distinct CDR3 sequences listed, 10% to 15% were seen once; the top ten hold roughly 0.5%. The CDR3 is 12 residues long. Germline lookup yields CDR1 SGHRS and CDR2 YFSETQ. Trimming shortened V by 3 bases and J by 8 bases, and 10 bases separated the two germline ends. This clonotype was obtained from a young man who received the YFV17D yellow fever vaccine. Material: CD4+ T cells sorted from PBMCs, obtained 45 days after the yellow fever booster vaccination. The gene calls are TRBV5-1 and TRBJ2-3, with D perhaps matching TRBD2 (7 bases). This CDR3 reads CASSYGGLTQYF. As DNA, the CDR3 is TGCGCCAGCAGCTACGGGGGGCTTACGCAGTATTTT. Drawing the rest from reference TRBV5-1 and TRBJ2-3, the complete variable domain is KAGVTQTPRYLIKTRGQQVTLSCSPISGHRSVSWYQQTPGQGLQFLFEYFSETQRNKGNFPGRFSGRQFSNSRSEMNVSTLELGDSALYLCASSYGGLTQYFGPGTRLTVL.